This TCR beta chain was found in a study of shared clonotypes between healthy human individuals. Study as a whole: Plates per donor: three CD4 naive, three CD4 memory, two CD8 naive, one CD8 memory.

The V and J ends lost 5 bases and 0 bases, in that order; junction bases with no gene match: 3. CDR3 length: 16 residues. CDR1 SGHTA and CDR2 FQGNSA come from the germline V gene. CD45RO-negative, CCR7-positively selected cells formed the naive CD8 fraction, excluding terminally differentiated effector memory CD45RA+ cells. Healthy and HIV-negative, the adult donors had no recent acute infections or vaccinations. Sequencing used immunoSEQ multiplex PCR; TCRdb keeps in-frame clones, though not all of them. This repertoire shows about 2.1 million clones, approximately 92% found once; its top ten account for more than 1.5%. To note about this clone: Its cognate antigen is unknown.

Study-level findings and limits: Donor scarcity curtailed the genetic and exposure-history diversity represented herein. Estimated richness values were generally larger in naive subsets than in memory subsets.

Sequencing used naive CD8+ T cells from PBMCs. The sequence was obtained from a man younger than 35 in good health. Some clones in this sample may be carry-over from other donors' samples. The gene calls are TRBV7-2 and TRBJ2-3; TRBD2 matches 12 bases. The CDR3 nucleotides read TGTGCCAGCAGCCTGGGACTAGCGGGTAGCACAGATACGCAGTATTTT. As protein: CASSLGLAGSTDTQYF.